The clone carrying this T cell receptor beta chain was seen at least ten times. Arm-PCR with iRepertoire HTBI primers amplified the CDR3 regions for these TCR beta libraries. TCRdb independently ran MiXCR on the multiplex PCR reads; one entry per CDR3 protein. The sample records roughly 430,000 distinct CDR3 sequences, about 21% being singletons. The data originate from a study of regulatory T cells in long-lasting Graves disease. This CDR3 is built from 16 residues. The trim removed 6 bases at V and 0 bases at J, leaving 11 bases unmatched. From germline, CDR1 is DFQATT and CDR2 SNEGSKA (reference sequence). Time point: persistent/refractory GD, antithyroid drugs over 5 years with positive TRAb. Construction of the TCR library relied on RNA isolated from PBMCs. Diagnosis followed American Thyroid Association guidelines for Graves' disease.

This rearrangement joins TRBV20-1 to TRBJ2-1; 7 positions agree with TRBD2. This receptor was taken from a female donor with Graves disease. The source was peripheral blood mononuclear cells (PBMCs), collected when the disease was refractory, from a patient treated with antithyroid drugs. CDR3: CSASTSSPSSYNEQFF. The CDR3 DNA reads TGCAGTGCGTCGACTAGCAGTCCGAGCTCCTACAATGAGCAGTTCTTC.